This T cell receptor (beta chain) was sequenced during a study of CD8 T cells in ankylosing spondylitis. The study's findings and limits: Some of the motif variants had earlier been found in reactive arthritis patients' fluid and blood. Disease-linked clones were reportedly significantly enriched in matched ankylosing spondylitis synovial fluid. Typical of ankylosing spondylitis blood, it appeared, was a TCR beta motif of eight highly homologous variants.

From the 5' RACE reads, TCRdb called clonotypes with MiXCR, one entry per CDR3 protein. The sample lists about 750,000 distinct CDR3 sequences; around a fifth were seen once. Germline V gives CDR1 DFQATT, CDR2 SNEGSKA (reference sequence). There are 16 residues in the CDR3. The trim removed 5 bases at V and 9 bases at J, leaving 17 bases unmatched. As regards this clonotype: Its antigen is still unknown.

The receptor comes from a male donor with ankylosing spondylitis. The genes are TRBV20-1 and TRBJ2-1, with 9 bases that match TRBD2. The source material was blood, either unsorted or a sorted T cell fraction (not recorded which). CDR3 residues: CSASHAWGLAGAEQFF. In nucleotides, the CDR3 is TGCAGTGCTTCCCATGCCTGGGGACTAGCAGGGGCTGAGCAGTTCTTC.